Detailed here is one T cell receptor (beta chain). Naive-designated CD8 cells lacked CD45RO, were positively enriched for CCR7, and omitted terminally differentiated effector memory CD45RA+ cells. This sample was included in a study of shared clonotypes between healthy human individuals. The overall study: CD8 memory received one plate per donor, CD8 naive two, CD4 memory three and CD4 naive three.

In germline, CDR1 is SGHAT, CDR2 FQNNGV. Trimming cost V 5 bases and J 2 bases, with 12 bases left between them. The length of the CDR3 is 14 residues. As originally analysed: Owing to the provision of junction-only sequences devoid of quality scores by immunoSEQ, filtering differed. Measured with immunoSEQ multiplex PCR; TCRdb has only the in-frame clones, and not every one. V, J and clone size reflect that table, while D and trimming were determined from the DNA. The top ten hold less than 0.25% of the sample, which has approximately 840,000 clones, about 97% seen once. The chain links TRBV11-2 to TRBJ1-2; D remains unclear. The sequence came from a man aged 25 to 40 in good health. Sample: naive CD8+ T cells sorted from blood. The CDR3: CASSVSDGNYGYTF. CDR3 coding DNA: TGTGCCAGCAGCGTGAGCGACGGAAACTATGGCTACACCTTC.